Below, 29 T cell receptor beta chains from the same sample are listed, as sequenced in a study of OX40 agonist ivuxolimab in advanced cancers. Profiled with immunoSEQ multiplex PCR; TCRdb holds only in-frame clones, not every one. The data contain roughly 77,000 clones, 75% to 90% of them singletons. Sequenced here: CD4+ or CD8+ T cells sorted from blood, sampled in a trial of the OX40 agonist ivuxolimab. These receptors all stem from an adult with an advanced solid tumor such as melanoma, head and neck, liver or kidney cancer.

CDR3 DNA sequence: TGTGCCAGCAGTCGGGTTTACAATGAGCAGTTCTTC. Its translation: CASSRVYNEQFF. The V call is TRBV7-9, the J call TRBJ2-1; D gene ambiguous. This CDR3 contains 12 residues. Germline CDR1 and CDR2: SEHNR and FQNEAQ (reference sequence). V gave up 6 bases and J gave up 4 bases, with 7 bases separating them.

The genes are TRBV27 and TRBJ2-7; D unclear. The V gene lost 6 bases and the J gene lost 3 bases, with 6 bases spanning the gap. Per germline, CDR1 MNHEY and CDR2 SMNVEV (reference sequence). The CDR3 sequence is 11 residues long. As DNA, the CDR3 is TGTGCCAGCAGACTCTACTACGAGCAGTACTTC. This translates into CASRLYYEQYF.

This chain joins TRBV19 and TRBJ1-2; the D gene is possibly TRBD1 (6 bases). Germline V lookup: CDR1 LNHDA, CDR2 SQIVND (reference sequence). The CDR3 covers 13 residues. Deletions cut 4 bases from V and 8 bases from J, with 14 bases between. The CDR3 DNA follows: TGTGCCAGTAGTAAACAGGGTTTCGGAGGCTACACCTTC. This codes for CASSKQGFGGYTF.

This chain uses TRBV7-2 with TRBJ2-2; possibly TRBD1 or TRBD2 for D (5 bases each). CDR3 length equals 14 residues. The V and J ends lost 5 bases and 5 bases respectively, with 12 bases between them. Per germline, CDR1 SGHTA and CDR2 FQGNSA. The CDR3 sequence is CASSPGPFTGELFF. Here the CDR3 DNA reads TGTGCCAGCAGCCCGGGACCATTTACCGGGGAGCTGTTTTTT.

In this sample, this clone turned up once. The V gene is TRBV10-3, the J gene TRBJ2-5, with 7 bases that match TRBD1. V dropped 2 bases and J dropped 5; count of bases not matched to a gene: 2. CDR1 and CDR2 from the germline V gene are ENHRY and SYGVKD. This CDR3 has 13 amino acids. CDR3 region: CAISEGRGETQYF. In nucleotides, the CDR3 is TGTGCCATCAGTGAGGGCAGGGGGGAGACCCAGTACTTC.

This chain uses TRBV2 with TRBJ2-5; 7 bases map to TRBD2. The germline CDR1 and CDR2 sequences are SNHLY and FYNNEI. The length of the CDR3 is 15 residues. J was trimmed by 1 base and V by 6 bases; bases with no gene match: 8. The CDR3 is CASRDGGGLQETQYF. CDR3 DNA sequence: TGTGCCAGCAGGGATGGCGGGGGACTCCAAGAGACCCAGTACTTC. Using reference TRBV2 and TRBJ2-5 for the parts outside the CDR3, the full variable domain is EPEVTQTPSHQVTQMGQEVILRCVPISNHLYFYWYRQILGQKVEFLVSFYNNEISEKSEIFDDQFSVERPDGSNFTLKIRSTKLEDSAMYFCASRDGGGLQETQYFGPGTRLLVL.

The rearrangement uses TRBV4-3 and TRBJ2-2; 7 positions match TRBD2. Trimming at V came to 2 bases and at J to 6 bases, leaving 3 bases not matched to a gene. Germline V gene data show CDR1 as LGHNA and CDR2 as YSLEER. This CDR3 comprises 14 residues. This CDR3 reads CASSQRSGAGELFF. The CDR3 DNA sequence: TGCGCCAGCAGCCAAAGGAGCGGGGCCGGGGAGCTGTTTTTT.

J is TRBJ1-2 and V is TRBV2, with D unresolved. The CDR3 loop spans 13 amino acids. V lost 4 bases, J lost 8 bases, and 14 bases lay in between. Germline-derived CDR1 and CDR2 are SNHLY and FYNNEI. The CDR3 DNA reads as TGTGCCAGCAGTGTTGGCCCCCTTCAAGGCTACACCTTC. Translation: CASSVGPLQGYTF.

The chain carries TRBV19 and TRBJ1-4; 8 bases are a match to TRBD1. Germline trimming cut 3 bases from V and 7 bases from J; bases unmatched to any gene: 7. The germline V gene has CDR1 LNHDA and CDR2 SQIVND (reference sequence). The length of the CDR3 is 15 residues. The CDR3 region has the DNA TGTGCCAGTAGTATTCTGGCAGGGGGCAGTGAAAAACTGTTTTTT. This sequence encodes CASSILAGGSEKLFF.

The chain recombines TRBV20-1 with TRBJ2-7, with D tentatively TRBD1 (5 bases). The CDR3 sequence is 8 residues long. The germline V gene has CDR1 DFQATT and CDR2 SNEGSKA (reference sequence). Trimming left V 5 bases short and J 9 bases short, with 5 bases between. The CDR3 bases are TGCAGTGCTCAGGGGCAGTACTTC. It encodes CSAQGQYF.

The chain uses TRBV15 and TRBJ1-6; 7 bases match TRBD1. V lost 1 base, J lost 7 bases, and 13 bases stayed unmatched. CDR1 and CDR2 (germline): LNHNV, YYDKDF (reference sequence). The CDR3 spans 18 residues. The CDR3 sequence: CATSRALIGGGRNSPLHF. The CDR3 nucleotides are TGTGCCACCAGCAGAGCGCTAATCGGAGGGGGCAGAAATTCACCCCTCCACTTT.

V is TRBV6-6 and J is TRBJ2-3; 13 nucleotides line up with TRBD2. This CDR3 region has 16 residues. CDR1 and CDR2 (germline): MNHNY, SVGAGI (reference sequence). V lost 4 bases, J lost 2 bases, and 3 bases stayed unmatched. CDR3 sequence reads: CASSSGLAGATDTQYF. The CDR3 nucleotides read TGTGCCAGCAGTTCCGGACTAGCGGGGGCCACAGATACGCAGTATTTT.

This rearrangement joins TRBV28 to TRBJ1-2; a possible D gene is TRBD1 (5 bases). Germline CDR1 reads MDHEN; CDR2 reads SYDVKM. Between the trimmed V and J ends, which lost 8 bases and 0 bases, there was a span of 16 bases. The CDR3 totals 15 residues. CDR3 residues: CASRVGAEANYGYTF. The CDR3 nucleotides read TGTGCCAGCCGAGTAGGGGCGGAGGCTAACTATGGCTACACCTTC.

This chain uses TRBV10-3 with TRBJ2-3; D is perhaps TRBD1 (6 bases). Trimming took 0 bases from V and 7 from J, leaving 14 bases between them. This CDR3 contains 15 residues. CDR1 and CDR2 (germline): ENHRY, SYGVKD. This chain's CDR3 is CAISESGGARNTQYF. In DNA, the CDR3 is TGTGCCATCAGTGAGTCAGGGGGAGCCCGGAATACGCAGTATTTT.

The CDR3 DNA is TGTGCCAGCTCACGTAACAGGGGCCCTCCTTACACTGAAGCTTTCTTT. This translates into CASSRNRGPPYTEAFF. The chain recombines TRBV18 with TRBJ1-1, with 7 positions matching TRBD1. V was pared by 4 bases and J by 3 bases, with 11 bases of the junction left unmatched. There are 16 residues in the CDR3. CDR1 KGHSH and CDR2 LQKENI come from the germline V gene.

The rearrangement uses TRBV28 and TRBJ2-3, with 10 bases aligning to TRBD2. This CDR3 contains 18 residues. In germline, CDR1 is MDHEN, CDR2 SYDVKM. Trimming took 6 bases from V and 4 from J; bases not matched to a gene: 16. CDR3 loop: CASSTLGGAGGIPDTQYF. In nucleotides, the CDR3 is TGTGCCAGCAGCACGCTTGGTGGAGCGGGGGGGATTCCAGATACGCAGTATTTT.

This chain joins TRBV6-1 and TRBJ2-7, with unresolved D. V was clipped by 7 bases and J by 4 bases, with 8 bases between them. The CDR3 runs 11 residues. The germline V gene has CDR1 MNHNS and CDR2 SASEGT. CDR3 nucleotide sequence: TGTGCCAGCACCAATCGGTACGAGCAGTACTTC. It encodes CASTNRYEQYF.

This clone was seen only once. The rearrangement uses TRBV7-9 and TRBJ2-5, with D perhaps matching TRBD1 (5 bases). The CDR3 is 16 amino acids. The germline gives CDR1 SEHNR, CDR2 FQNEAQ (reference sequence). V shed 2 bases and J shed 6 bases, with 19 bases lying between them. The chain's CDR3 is CASSLMMGRVPQTQYF. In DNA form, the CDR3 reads TGTGCCAGCAGCTTAATGATGGGCAGGGTTCCGCAGACCCAGTACTTC.

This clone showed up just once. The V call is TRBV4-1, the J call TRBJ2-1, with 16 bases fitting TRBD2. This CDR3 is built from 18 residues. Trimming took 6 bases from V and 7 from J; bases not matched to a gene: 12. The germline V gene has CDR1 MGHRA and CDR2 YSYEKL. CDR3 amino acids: CASRPGLAGGLTVNEQFF. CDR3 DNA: TGCGCCAGCAGACCGGGACTAGCGGGGGGGCTAACGGTGAATGAGCAGTTCTTC.

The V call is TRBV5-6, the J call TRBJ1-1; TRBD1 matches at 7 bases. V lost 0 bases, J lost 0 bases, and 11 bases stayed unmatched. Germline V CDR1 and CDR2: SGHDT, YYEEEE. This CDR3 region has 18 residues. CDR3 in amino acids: CASSLVGRGRDLNTEAFF. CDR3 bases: TGTGCCAGCAGCTTGGTTGGCAGGGGGAGAGATTTGAACACTGAAGCTTTCTTT. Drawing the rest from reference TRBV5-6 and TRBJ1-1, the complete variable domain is DAGVTQSPTHLIKTRGQQVTLRCSPKSGHDTVSWYQQALGQGPQFIFQYYEEEERQRGNFPDRFSGHQFPNYSSELNVNALLLGDSALYLCASSLVGRGRDLNTEAFFGQGTRLTVV.

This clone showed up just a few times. CDR3 sequence (DNA): TGCAGCGTTGGGACTTCTAGGGATTCACCCCTCCACTTT. Translated, it gives CSVGTSRDSPLHF. The rearrangement links TRBV29-1 to TRBJ1-6; no firm D call. Trimming removed 4 bases at V and 8 bases at J, with 12 bases between. Germline V gene data show CDR1 as SQVTM and CDR2 as ANQGSEA. The CDR3 runs 13 residues.

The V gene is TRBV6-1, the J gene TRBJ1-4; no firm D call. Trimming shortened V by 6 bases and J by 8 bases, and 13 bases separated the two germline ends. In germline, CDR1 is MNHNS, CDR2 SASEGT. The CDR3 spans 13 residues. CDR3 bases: TGTGCCAGCAGGGTAGCCTCGATGGAAAAACTGTTTTTT. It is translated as CASRVASMEKLFF.

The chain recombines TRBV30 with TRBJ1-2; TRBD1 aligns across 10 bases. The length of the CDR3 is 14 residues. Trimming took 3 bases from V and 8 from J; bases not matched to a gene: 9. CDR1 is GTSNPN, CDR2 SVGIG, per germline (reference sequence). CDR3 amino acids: CAWRTGGADLGYTF. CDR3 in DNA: TGTGCCTGGAGGACAGGGGGCGCGGATCTCGGCTACACCTTC. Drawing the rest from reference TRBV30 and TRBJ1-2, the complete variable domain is SQTIHQWPATLVQPVGSPLSLECTVEGTSNPNLYWYRQAAGRGLQLLFYSVGIGQISSEVPQNLSASRPQDRQFILSSKKLLLSDSGFYLCAWRTGGADLGYTFGSGTRLTVV.

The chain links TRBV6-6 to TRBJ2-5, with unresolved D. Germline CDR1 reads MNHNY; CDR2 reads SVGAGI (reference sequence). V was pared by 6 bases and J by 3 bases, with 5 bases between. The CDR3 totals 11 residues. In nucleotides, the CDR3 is TGTGCCAGCAGGGGGAAAGAGACCCAGTACTTC. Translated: CASRGKETQYF.

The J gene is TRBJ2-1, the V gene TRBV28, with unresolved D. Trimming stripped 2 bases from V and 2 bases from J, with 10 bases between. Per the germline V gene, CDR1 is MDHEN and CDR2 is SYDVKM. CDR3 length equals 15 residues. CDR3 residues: CASSLRRRPYNEQFF. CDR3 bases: TGTGCCAGCAGTTTAAGGCGAAGACCCTACAATGAGCAGTTCTTC. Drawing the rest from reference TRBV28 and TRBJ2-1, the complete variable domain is DVKVTQSSRYLVKRTGEKVFLECVQDMDHENMFWYRQDPGLGLRLIYFSYDVKMKEKGDIPEGYSVSREKKERFSLILESASTNQTSMYLCASSLRRRPYNEQFFGPGTRLTVL.

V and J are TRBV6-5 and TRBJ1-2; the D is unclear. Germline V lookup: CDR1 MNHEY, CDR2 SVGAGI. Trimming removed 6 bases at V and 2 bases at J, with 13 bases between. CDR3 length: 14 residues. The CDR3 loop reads CASSPLGGNYGYTF. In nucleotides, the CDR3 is TGTGCCAGCAGCCCACTTGGAGGGAACTATGGCTACACCTTC.

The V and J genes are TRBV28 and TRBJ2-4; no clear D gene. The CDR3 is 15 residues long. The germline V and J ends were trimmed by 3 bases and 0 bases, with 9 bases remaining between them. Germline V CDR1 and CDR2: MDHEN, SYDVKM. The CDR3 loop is CASSFWNVAKNIQYF. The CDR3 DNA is TGTGCCAGCAGTTTTTGGAACGTAGCCAAAAACATTCAGTACTTC. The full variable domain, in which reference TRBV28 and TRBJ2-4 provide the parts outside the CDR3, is DVKVTQSSRYLVKRTGEKVFLECVQDMDHENMFWYRQDPGLGLRLIYFSYDVKMKEKGDIPEGYSVSREKKERFSLILESASTNQTSMYLCASSFWNVAKNIQYFGAGTRLSVL.

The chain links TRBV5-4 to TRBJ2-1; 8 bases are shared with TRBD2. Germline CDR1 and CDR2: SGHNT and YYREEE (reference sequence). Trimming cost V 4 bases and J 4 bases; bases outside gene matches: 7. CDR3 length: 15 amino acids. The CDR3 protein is CASSPPGGGYNEQFF. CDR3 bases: TGTGCCAGCAGCCCACCGGGAGGGGGATACAATGAGCAGTTCTTC.

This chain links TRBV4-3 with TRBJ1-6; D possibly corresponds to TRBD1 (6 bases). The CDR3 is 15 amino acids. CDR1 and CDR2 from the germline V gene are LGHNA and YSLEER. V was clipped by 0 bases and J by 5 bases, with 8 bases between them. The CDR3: CASSQEGGNNSPLHF. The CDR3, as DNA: TGCGCCAGCAGCCAAGAAGGGGGGAATAATTCACCCCTCCACTTT.